These 27 T cell receptor beta chains were sequenced from one sample in a study of T cell responses to AZD1222 COVID-19 vaccine. The assay was immunoSEQ multiplex PCR, and TCRdb's table has in-frame clones only and misses some. The sample gives approximately 140,000 clones, roughly nine tenths of which show up once; about a tenth is in the top ten. The sample in question was peripheral blood, obtained 28 days after the second AZD1222 dose. The receptors were gathered from an adult who received the AZD1222 COVID-19 vaccine.

To note about this clone: This same CDR3 is encoded by further DNA sequences in the sample. The chain is built from TRBV6-5 and TRBJ1-5; D not certain. Germline V gene sequence: CDR1 MNHEY, CDR2 SVGAGI. V gave up 0 bases and J gave up 4 bases, with 4 bases separating them. This CDR3 comprises 13 residues. DNA of the CDR3: TGTGCCAGCAGTTACTCGGCTAATCAGCCCCAGCATTTT. It codes for CASSYSANQPQHF.

V is TRBV19 and J is TRBJ1-5; no definite D call. The V end lost 5 bases, the J end lost 3 bases, and 17 bases lay between the germline ends. Germline CDR1 LNHDA, CDR2 SQIVND (reference sequence). The CDR3 has 16 residues. The CDR3 DNA reads as TGTGCCAGTAGTCTACGGACGGAACGGGACAATCAGCCCCAGCATTTT. This translates into CASSLRTERDNQPQHF.

The rearrangement joins TRBV5-4 to TRBJ1-4; D gene unclear. V was pared by 0 bases and J by 0 bases, with 3 bases between. CDR1 SGHNT and CDR2 YYREEE come from the germline V gene (reference sequence). This CDR3 is built from 14 residues. CDR3: CASSLGATNEKLFF. The CDR3 DNA reads as TGTGCCAGCAGCTTGGGAGCAACTAATGAAAAACTGTTTTTT.

V usage is TRBV30 and J usage is TRBJ2-3; 7 nucleotides line up with TRBD2. V lost 0 bases, J lost 1 base, and 4 bases stayed unmatched. The germline CDR1 and CDR2 sequences are GTSNPN and SVGIG (reference sequence). The CDR3 covers 15 residues. The CDR3: CAWSVGLAGTDTQYF. CDR3 DNA: TGTGCCTGGAGTGTAGGCCTAGCGGGCACAGATACGCAGTATTTT.

This chain joins TRBV2 and TRBJ2-7; D perhaps matches TRBD1 (6 bases). V shed 6 bases and J shed 0 bases, with 15 bases lying between them. Germline V gives CDR1 SNHLY, CDR2 FYNNEI. The CDR3 sequence is 15 residues long. The CDR3 is CASRAGTYDSYEQYF. The CDR3 nucleotides read TGTGCCAGCAGGGCCGGGACATATGACTCCTACGAGCAGTACTTC. The full variable domain, in which reference TRBV2 and TRBJ2-7 provide the parts outside the CDR3, is EPEVTQTPSHQVTQMGQEVILRCVPISNHLYFYWYRQILGQKVEFLVSFYNNEISEKSEIFDDQFSVERPDGSNFTLKIRSTKLEDSAMYFCASRAGTYDSYEQYFGPGTRLTVT.

The chain joins TRBV6-5 to TRBJ1-5, with TRBD1 matching over 7 bases. Germline loops: CDR1 MNHEY, CDR2 SVGAGI. CDR3 length: 15 amino acids. With V trimmed by 7 bases and J by 3 bases, 9 bases remained unmatched. CDR3 DNA sequence: TGTGCCAGCATCGACACAGGGGCCTTCAATCAGCCCCAGCATTTT. Amino acids: CASIDTGAFNQPQHF.

The chain combines TRBV7-9 with TRBJ1-6; D unresolved. Germline CDR1 reads SEHNR; CDR2 reads FQNEAQ (reference sequence). Trimming removed 5 bases from V and 9 bases from J, with 17 bases in between. CDR3 length equals 15 residues. In DNA, the CDR3 is TGTGCCAGCAGCGGTAGGGTGGGAGAGACTTCACCCCTCCACTTT. Amino acids: CASSGRVGETSPLHF.

The chain links TRBV13 to TRBJ2-6; no clear D. Per germline, CDR1 PRHDT and CDR2 FYEKMQ (reference sequence). Trimming left V 6 bases short and J 0 bases short, with 12 bases between. The CDR3 is 16 residues long. CDR3 in DNA: TGTGCCAGCAGAATCGCGTCTAACTCTGGGGCCAACGTCCTGACTTTC. Protein sequence: CASRIASNSGANVLTF.

J is TRBJ1-1 and V is TRBV27; D is perhaps TRBD1 (5 bases). V lost 6 bases and J 1 base, leaving 12 bases between the germline ends. The germline CDR1 and CDR2 sequences are MNHEY and SMNVEV (reference sequence). This CDR3 spans 14 amino acids. The CDR3 loop reads CASSLGRTNTEAFF. The CDR3 region has the DNA TGTGCCAGCAGCCTGGGACGGACGAACACTGAAGCTTTCTTT.

The CDR3 nucleotides are TGTGCCAGCAGCCAAAATTCCGATGAGCAGTTCTTC. This encodes CASSQNSDEQFF. The chain couples TRBV3-1 (or the pseudogene TRBV3-2) to TRBJ2-1, with D uncertain. The CDR3 spans 12 residues. Per the germline V gene, CDR1 is LGHDT and CDR2 is YNNKEL (reference sequence). V gave up 2 bases and J gave up 8 bases, with 7 bases separating them.

This chain uses TRBV6-2 or TRBV6-3 with TRBJ1-3; no firm D call. From germline, CDR1 is MNHEY and CDR2 SVGEGT. V lost 5 bases, J lost 8 bases, and 19 bases lay in between. CDR3 size: 15 residues. The CDR3 protein is CASSGRPASRDTIYF. CDR3 bases: TGTGCCAGCAGTGGTCGGCCGGCCTCGAGGGACACCATATATTTT.

This clone has more than one count but fewer than ten. The V gene is TRBV28, the J gene TRBJ1-1; TRBD1 aligns across 8 bases. The CDR3 sequence is 12 residues long. The V and J ends lost 6 bases and 4 bases, in that order; junction bases with no gene match: 1. Germline V gene data show CDR1 as MDHEN and CDR2 as SYDVKM. CDR3 coding DNA: TGTGCCAGCAGAACAGGGGGCACTGAAGCTTTCTTT. Protein: CASRTGGTEAFF. The full variable domain, completed using reference TRBV28 and TRBJ1-1, is DVKVTQSSRYLVKRTGEKVFLECVQDMDHENMFWYRQDPGLGLRLIYFSYDVKMKEKGDIPEGYSVSREKKERFSLILESASTNQTSMYLCASRTGGTEAFFGQGTRLTVV.

The rearrangement links TRBV20-1 to TRBJ1-2, with D unclear. CDR3 length: 13 amino acids. Per germline, CDR1 DFQATT and CDR2 SNEGSKA (reference sequence). V lost 3 bases, J lost 3 bases, and 11 bases lay in between. The CDR3 loop is CSASSPSYYGYTF. The CDR3 coding sequence is TGCAGTGCTAGTAGCCCCAGCTACTATGGCTACACCTTC.

The J gene is TRBJ1-5, the V gene TRBV11-2; weak D call: TRBD1 (5 bases). The germline V gene encodes CDR1 SGHAT and CDR2 FQNNGV. The V and J ends lost 1 base and 0 bases respectively, with 7 bases between them. The CDR3 is 15 amino acids. The chain's CDR3 is CASSLGRDSNQPQHF. DNA of the CDR3: TGTGCCAGCAGCTTAGGCAGGGATAGCAATCAGCCCCAGCATTTT.

The V gene is TRBV5-1, the J gene TRBJ1-5, with 10 bases identical to TRBD1. After removal of 4 bases from V and 7 bases from J, the junction contained 8 bases not matched to a gene. The length of the CDR3 is 15 residues. Per the germline V gene, CDR1 is SGHRS and CDR2 is YFSETQ. CDR3: CASSPGTGVGQPQHF. Written as DNA, the CDR3 is TGCGCCAGCAGCCCAGGGACAGGGGTAGGCCAGCCCCAGCATTTT. The full variable domain, its missing parts supplied by reference TRBV5-1 and TRBJ1-5, is KAGVTQTPRYLIKTRGQQVTLSCSPISGHRSVSWYQQTPGQGLQFLFEYFSETQRNKGNFPGRFSGRQFSNSRSEMNVSTLELGDSALYLCASSPGTGVGQPQHFGDGTRLSIL.

The chain is built from TRBV5-6 and TRBJ1-2, with TRBD1 identical over 11 bases. Germline CDR1 reads SGHDT; CDR2 reads YYEEEE. Trimming cost V 2 bases and J 7 bases; bases outside gene matches: 13. The CDR3 sequence is 17 residues long. The CDR3, as DNA: TGTGCCAGCAGCTTCCCGGGACAGGGGGGACTACAGGGTGGCTACACCTTC. Protein sequence: CASSFPGQGGLQGGYTF.

The chain links TRBV7-9 to TRBJ1-2; D perhaps matches TRBD1 (6 bases). V lost 5 bases to trimming and J lost 5 bases, with 15 bases between them. CDR1 is SEHNR and CDR2 is FQNEAQ in the germline V gene (reference sequence). The CDR3 covers 14 residues. This chain's CDR3 is CASSTSTGTYGYTF. The CDR3 DNA reads as TGTGCCAGCAGCACTTCAACAGGGACGTATGGCTACACCTTC.

CDR3 protein: CASSQVWDSTNTGELFF. The CDR3 DNA follows: TGCGCCAGCAGCCAAGTCTGGGACAGTACGAACACCGGGGAGCTGTTTTTT. The rearrangement uses TRBV4-1 and TRBJ2-2; TRBD1 agrees at 7 bases. From germline, CDR1 is MGHRA and CDR2 YSYEKL. This CDR3 has 17 residues. With V trimmed by 1 base and J by 0 bases, 5 bases remained unmatched.

The chain is built from TRBV20-1 and TRBJ1-1, with a possible D match to TRBD1 (5 bases). The V end was cut by 5 bases, the J end by 10 bases, with 14 bases between. The germline gives CDR1 DFQATT, CDR2 SNEGSKA (reference sequence). CDR3 length equals 11 residues. The DNA for the CDR3 is TGCAGTGCTGGTGGGAGGCAGGGAGCTTTCTTT. It encodes CSAGGRQGAFF.

This sequence joins TRBV6-1 and TRBJ1-1; the D gene is possibly TRBD1 (6 bases). The V and J ends lost 2 bases and 7 bases respectively, with 14 bases between them. CDR3 size: 14 residues. Germline-derived CDR1 and CDR2 are MNHNS and SASEGT. The CDR3: CASSELGGSGEAFF. CDR3 in DNA: TGTGCCAGCAGTGAACTCGGGGGCAGCGGTGAAGCTTTCTTT.

For this clone: The junction does not match germline at one end; this may be a read error. This sequence joins TRBV7-2 and TRBJ1-4, with D possibly matching TRBD1 (6 bases). The germline V gene has CDR1 SGHTA and CDR2 FQGNSA. This CDR3 region has 12 residues. The CDR3 DNA sequence: TGTGCCAGCAGCTCCGGACAGTCCGTTCAAGCTTTT. Amino acids: CASSSGQSVQAF.

CDR3 residues: CASSYVRGAPYEQYV. The CDR3 region has the DNA TGTGCCAGCAGTTACGTTCGAGGGGCCCCCTACGAGCAGTACGTC. This chain joins TRBV6-2 or TRBV6-3 and TRBJ2-7; D tentatively reads TRBD1 or TRBD2 (5 bases each). Trimming removed 2 bases at V and 2 bases at J, with 13 bases between. The CDR3 extends over 15 amino acids. Per the germline V gene, CDR1 is MNHEY and CDR2 is SVGEGT.

This clone was observed a single time. The chain carries TRBV5-5 and TRBJ1-2; tentative D call: TRBD1 (5 bases). This CDR3 is built from 14 residues. Germline loops: CDR1 SGHKS, CDR2 YYEKEE (reference sequence). The V and J ends lost 3 bases and 4 bases respectively, with 13 bases between them. The CDR3 region has the DNA TGTGCCAGCAGCTCTGGTCGGGGCTCCTATGGCTACACCTTC. It codes for CASSSGRGSYGYTF.

The DNA for the CDR3 is TGTGCCAGCAGCCTCTACAGGGGGCGCGTTACAGATACGCAGTATTTT. It is translated as CASSLYRGRVTDTQYF. The rearrangement links TRBV28 to TRBJ2-3, with TRBD1 identical over 9 bases. The CDR3 is 16 amino acids. Per germline, CDR1 MDHEN and CDR2 SYDVKM. Trimming removed 6 bases from V and 3 bases from J; junction bases left unmatched: 10.

The CDR3 nucleotides are TGTGCCAGCAGTTCCATAGCGGGAGACACCGGGGAGCTGTTTTTT. It specifies CASSSIAGDTGELFF. The rearrangement uses TRBV6-5 and TRBJ2-2, with 9 bases matching TRBD2. Trimming took 4 bases from V and 3 from J; bases not matched to a gene: 3. The CDR3 loop spans 15 amino acids. Germline loops: CDR1 MNHEY, CDR2 SVGAGI.

V gene TRBV7-8 combines with J gene TRBJ1-1, with a weak D call TRBD1 (6 bases). The CDR3 consists of 13 residues. Germline V gives CDR1 SGHVS, CDR2 FQNEAQ. V was shortened by 5 bases and J by 1 base, with 8 bases between the two germline ends. CDR3 residues: CASSEDRNTEAFF. The CDR3 DNA is TGTGCCAGCAGCGAGGACAGGAACACTGAAGCTTTCTTT.

This clone occurred once. The V call is TRBV3-1 (or the pseudogene TRBV3-2), the J call TRBJ2-7; D unclear. Germline V CDR1 and CDR2: LGHDT, YNNKEL (reference sequence). This CDR3 spans 13 amino acids. V lost 0 bases and J lost 9, with 12 bases in between. The CDR3 reads CASSQDPRLGQYF. CDR3 nucleotide sequence: TGTGCCAGCAGCCAAGATCCCCGGCTGGGGCAGTACTTC.